The clone carrying this TCR beta chain has a handful of counts. Its antigen is not known. The CDR3 consists of 15 residues. Germline CDR1 SGHRS, CDR2 YFSETQ. V lost 0 bases, J lost 0 bases, and 8 bases lay in between. The data derive from a study of post-analysis software for immune sequencing data. On the study more broadly: Recorded subtypes: relapsing-remitting, secondary progressive, progressive-relapsing; some patients unannotated.

Study-wide results and limits: In patients, five TRBV segments were more frequent than in controls, with TRBV5-6, TRBV5-1 and TRBV20-1 among them. Samples from a shared batch, those prepared together, strongly co-clustered by F measure. Controls had significantly higher normalized Chao1 diversity than multiple sclerosis patients.

Unique molecular identifiers were built into the TCR beta cDNA libraries. Input amounts of 1 to 10 million T cells were used. These gave 500,000 or so cDNA molecules, so each molecule approximated one T cell. TCRdb called the PCR reads again in MiXCR, with one record for every CDR3 protein. In the table there are hundreds of thousands of distinct CDR3 sequences, approximately 59% of which are singletons. The receptor was isolated from a girl between 2 and 10 years old with multiple sclerosis. J is TRBJ2-3 and V is TRBV5-1; unclear D gene. Specimen: blood. CDR3 amino acids: CASSLVSTSTDTQYF. The DNA of the CDR3 is TGCGCCAGCAGCTTGGTCTCGACTAGCACAGATACGCAGTATTTT.